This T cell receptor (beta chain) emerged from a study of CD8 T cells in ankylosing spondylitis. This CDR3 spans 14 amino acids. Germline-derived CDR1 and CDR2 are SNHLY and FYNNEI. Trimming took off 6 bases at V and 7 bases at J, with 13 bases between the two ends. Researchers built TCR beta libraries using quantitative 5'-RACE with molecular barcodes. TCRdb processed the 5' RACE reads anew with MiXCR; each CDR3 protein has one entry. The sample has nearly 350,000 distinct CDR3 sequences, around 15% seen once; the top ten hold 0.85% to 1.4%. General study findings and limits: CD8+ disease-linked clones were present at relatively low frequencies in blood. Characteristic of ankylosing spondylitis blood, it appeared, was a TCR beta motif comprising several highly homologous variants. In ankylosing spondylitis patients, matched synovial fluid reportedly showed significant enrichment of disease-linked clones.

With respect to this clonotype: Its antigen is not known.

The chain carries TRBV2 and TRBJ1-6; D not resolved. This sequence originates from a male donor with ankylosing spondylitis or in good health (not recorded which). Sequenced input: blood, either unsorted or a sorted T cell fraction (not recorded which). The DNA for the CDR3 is TGTGCCAGCAGCGCGGTACGGGGAAATTCACCCCTCCACTTT. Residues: CASSAVRGNSPLHF.